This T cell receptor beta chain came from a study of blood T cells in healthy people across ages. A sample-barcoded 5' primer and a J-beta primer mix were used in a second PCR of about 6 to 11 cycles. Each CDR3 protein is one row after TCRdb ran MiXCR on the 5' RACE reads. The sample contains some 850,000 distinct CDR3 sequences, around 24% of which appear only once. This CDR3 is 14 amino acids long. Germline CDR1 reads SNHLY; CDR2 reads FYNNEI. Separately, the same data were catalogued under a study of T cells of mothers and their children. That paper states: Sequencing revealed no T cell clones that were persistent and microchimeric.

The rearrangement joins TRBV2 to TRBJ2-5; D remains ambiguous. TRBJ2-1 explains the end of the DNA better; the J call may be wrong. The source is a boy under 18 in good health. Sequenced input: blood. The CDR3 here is CASSEASNNNEQFF. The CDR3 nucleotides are TGTGCCAGCAGTGAAGCCTCCAACAACAATGAGCAGTTCTTC.